Listed here are 10 T cell receptor beta chains from one sample, sequenced in a study of T cells after yellow fever vaccination. One entry per CDR3 protein, called by TCRdb with MiXCR from the 5' RACE reads. The sample consists of about 210,000 distinct CDR3 sequences, approximately 3.2% of them appearing once. The sample here was CD4+ T cells sorted from PBMCs, taken 10 days after the yellow fever booster vaccination. Receptor source: a man aged 18 to 29 who received the YFV17D yellow fever vaccine.

This clonotype was recorded many times. The chain combines TRBV11-2 with TRBJ2-7; TRBD1 or TRBD2 may be the D gene (5 bases each). CDR1 and CDR2 (germline): SGHAT, FQNNGV. The CDR3 runs 12 residues. V gave up 0 bases and J gave up 8 bases, with 8 bases separating them. The chain's CDR3 is CASSLDRGKQYV. For the CDR3, the DNA is TGTGCCAGCAGCTTAGATCGGGGCAAGCAGTACGTC.

This clonotype was found many times. This sequence joins TRBV15 and TRBJ2-3; TRBD1 agrees at 11 bases. The germline CDR1 and CDR2 sequences are LNHNV and YYDKDF (reference sequence). The CDR3 length is 16 residues. After removal of 8 bases from V and 7 bases from J, the junction contained 14 bases not matched to a gene. The chain's CDR3 is CATDSLGTGGSHTQYF. The CDR3, as DNA: TGTGCCACCGACTCCCTTGGGACAGGGGGTTCGCATACGCAGTATTTT.

The chain joins TRBV12-3 or TRBV12-4 to TRBJ2-5; 11 nucleotides match TRBD2. CDR3 length equals 14 residues. V dropped 6 bases and J dropped 5; count of bases not matched to a gene: 5. CDR3 DNA: TGTGCCAGCAGAAATAGCGGGGGGGCGGAGACCCAGTACTTC. Translating it yields CASRNSGGAETQYF.

A few counts support this clonotype. The genes are TRBV5-6 and TRBJ2-3; perhaps D is TRBD1 or TRBD2 (6 bases each). Germline CDR1 is SGHDT and CDR2 is YYEEEE. CDR3 length: 13 residues. Trimming shortened V by 7 bases and J by 6 bases, and 15 bases separated the two germline ends. The CDR3: CASGFSGADTQYF. In nucleotides, the CDR3 is TGTGCCAGCGGATTCTCGGGGGCGGATACGCAGTATTTT.

For this clonotype: Germline is not matched at one junction end, which may reflect a read error. The chain combines TRBV28 with TRBJ1-2; no clear D. There are 12 residues in the CDR3. CDR1 is MDHEN, CDR2 SYDVKM, per germline. DNA for the CDR3: TGTGCCAGCCGGAAATCGGGCTATGGCTACAGCTTC. Translated: CASRKSGYGYSF.

Many counts were recorded for this clonotype. The CDR3 spells CASSSSTGEAFF. In DNA, the CDR3 is TGTGCCAGCAGCAGTTCCACGGGTGAAGCTTTCTTT. This chain joins TRBV7-2 and TRBJ1-1; D remains unclear. V lost 5 bases, J lost 7 bases, and 11 bases lay in between. The CDR3 is made up of 12 amino acids. Germline assignment: CDR1 SGHTA and CDR2 FQGNSA.

This clonotype was detected ten times or more. The V and J genes are TRBV6-6 and TRBJ1-1; no definite D call. Germline values: CDR1 MNHNY, CDR2 SVGAGI (reference sequence). Trimming removed 6 bases at V and 0 bases at J, with 14 bases between. The CDR3 spans 15 residues. The CDR3 spells CASSLPVPMNTEAFF. The CDR3 nucleotides read TGTGCCAGCAGCCTCCCCGTCCCGATGAACACTGAAGCTTTCTTT.

This clonotype was seen many times. V is TRBV29-1 and J is TRBJ2-5, with D possibly being TRBD2 (5 bases). Germline V gene lookup returns CDR1 SQVTM and CDR2 ANQGSEA. The V end lost 0 bases, the J end lost 1 base, and 9 bases lay between the germline ends. The CDR3 contains 14 residues. In DNA, the CDR3 is TGCAGCGTTGAAGATAGGGCGGGCCAAGAGACCCAGTACTTC. Encoded protein: CSVEDRAGQETQYF.

The chain employs TRBV20-1 and TRBJ2-5; D is ambiguous. There are 14 residues in the CDR3. CDR1 is DFQATT and CDR2 is SNEGSKA in the germline V gene (reference sequence). V lost 4 bases to trimming and J lost 0 bases, with 12 bases between them. The chain's CDR3 is CSAKEVRDQETQYF. The CDR3 bases are TGCAGTGCTAAAGAGGTCCGGGACCAAGAGACCCAGTACTTC.

This clonotype was observed at least ten times. V is TRBV6-5 and J is TRBJ1-5, with TRBD1 matching over 7 bases. The CDR3 is 15 amino acids. Germline V lookup: CDR1 MNHEY, CDR2 SVGAGI. J lost 4 bases, V lost 2 bases, and 5 bases had no gene match. CDR3 in amino acids: CASSYPGQLNQPQHF. The CDR3 nucleotides are TGTGCCAGCAGTTACCCGGGACAGTTAAATCAGCCCCAGCATTTT.